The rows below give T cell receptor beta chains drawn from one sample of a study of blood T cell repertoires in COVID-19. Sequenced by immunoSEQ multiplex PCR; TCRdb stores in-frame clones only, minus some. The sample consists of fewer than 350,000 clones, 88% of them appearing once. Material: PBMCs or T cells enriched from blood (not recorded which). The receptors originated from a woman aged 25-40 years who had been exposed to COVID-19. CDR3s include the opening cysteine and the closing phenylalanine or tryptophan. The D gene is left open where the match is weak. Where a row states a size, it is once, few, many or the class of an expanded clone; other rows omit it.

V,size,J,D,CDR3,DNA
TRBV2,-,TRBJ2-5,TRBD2,CASSVGLAGGQETQYF,TGTGCCAGCAGTGTCGGGCTAGCGGGAGGGCAAGAGACCCAGTACTTC
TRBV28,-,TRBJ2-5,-,CASSFRGTGRTDQETQYF,TGTGCCAGCAGTTTTAGGGGTACTGGAAGGACAGACCAAGAGACCCAGTACTTC
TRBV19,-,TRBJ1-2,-,CASEFGAANYGYTF,TGTGCCAGTGAGTTTGGGGCAGCAAACTATGGCTACACCTTC
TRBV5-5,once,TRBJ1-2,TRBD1,CASSSLGTGDYGYTF,TGTGCCAGCAGCTCCTTAGGGACAGGGGACTATGGCTACACCTTC
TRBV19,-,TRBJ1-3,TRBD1,CASSMLQGMSGNTIYF,TGTGCCAGTAGTATGCTACAGGGGATGTCCGGAAACACCATATATTTT
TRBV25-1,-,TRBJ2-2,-,CASSEPADYTGELFF,TGTGCCAGCAGTGAGCCGGCCGACTACACCGGGGAGCTGTTTTTT
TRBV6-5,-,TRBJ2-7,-,CASSPEEWAYEQYF,TGTGCCAGCAGTCCAGAAGAGTGGGCATACGAGCAGTACTTC
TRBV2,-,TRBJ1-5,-,CASGSGGADSNQPQHF,TGTGCCAGCGGGTCTGGGGGGGCTGATAGCAATCAGCCCCAGCATTTT
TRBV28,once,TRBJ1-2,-,CASSLRGSGYTF,TGTGCCAGCAGTTTACGGGGGAGTGGCTACACCTTC
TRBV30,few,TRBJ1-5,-,CAWSVNLGQNSNQPQHF,TGTGCCTGGAGTGTAAATCTCGGACAGAATAGCAATCAGCCCCAGCATTTT
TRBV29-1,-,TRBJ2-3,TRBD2,CSVEMGLAGLIGTDTQYF,TGCAGCGTTGAAATGGGACTAGCGGGACTCATAGGCACAGATACGCAGTATTTT
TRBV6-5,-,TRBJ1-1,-,CASSSGHGTEAFF,TGTGCCAGCAGTTCCGGACACGGCACTGAAGCTTTCTTT
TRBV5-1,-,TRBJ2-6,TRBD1,CASSVFRQGAFSGANVLTF,TGCGCCAGCAGCGTTTTCCGACAGGGCGCCTTCTCTGGGGCCAACGTCCTGACTTTC
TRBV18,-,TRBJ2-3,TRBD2,CASSPVGEGLDTQYF,TGTGCCAGCTCTCCAGTCGGGGAGGGCCTAGATACGCAGTATTTT
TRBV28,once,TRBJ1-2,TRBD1,CASSTGQNYGYTF,TGTGCCAGCAGTACGGGACAGAACTATGGCTACACCTTC
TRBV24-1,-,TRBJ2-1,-,CATSDPDASSYNEQFF,TGTGCCACCAGTGATCCCGACGCTAGCTCCTACAATGAGCAGTTCTTC
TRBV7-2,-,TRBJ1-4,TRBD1,CASSNTRQGATLFF,TGTGCCAGCAGCAATACCCGACAGGGGGCTACACTGTTTTTT
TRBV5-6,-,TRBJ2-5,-,CASSLGPAGTQYF,TGTGCCAGCAGCTTGGGACCTGCGGGGACCCAGTACTTC
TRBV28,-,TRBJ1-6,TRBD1,CASNRGSYNSPLHF,TGTGCCAGCAACAGGGGATCGTATAATTCACCCCTCCACTTT
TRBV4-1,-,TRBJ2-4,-,CASSQDPHRAVGYF,TGCGCCAGCAGCCAAGATCCCCACAGGGCCGTGGGGTACTTC
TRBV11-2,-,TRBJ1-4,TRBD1,CASSFRGQGGNEKLFF,TGTGCCAGCAGCTTTAGGGGACAGGGTGGAAATGAAAAACTGTTTTTT
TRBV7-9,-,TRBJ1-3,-,CASRLQSSGNTIYF,TGTGCCAGCAGACTTCAAAGCTCTGGAAACACCATATATTTT
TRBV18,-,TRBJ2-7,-,CASSPPSTDPYEQYF,TGTGCCAGCTCACCACCCTCGACAGATCCCTACGAGCAGTACTTC
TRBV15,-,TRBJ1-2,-,CATSTARLGSYGYTF,TGTGCCACCAGCACTGCTCGACTTGGCTCCTATGGCTACACCTTC
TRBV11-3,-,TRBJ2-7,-,CASSLVGAEQYF,TGTGCCAGCAGCTTAGTGGGAGCCGAGCAGTACTTC
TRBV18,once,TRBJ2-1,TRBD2,CASSPSIAGGAVDEQFF,TGTGCCAGCTCACCAAGTATAGCGGGAGGGGCGGTGGATGAGCAGTTCTTC
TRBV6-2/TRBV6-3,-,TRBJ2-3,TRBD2,CASSYSRGLDLADTQYF,TGTGCCAGCAGTTACTCGCGAGGACTAGATTTGGCAGATACGCAGTATTTT
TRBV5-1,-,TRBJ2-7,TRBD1,CASSYQSGGSYEQYF,TGCGCCAGCAGTTACCAATCAGGGGGATCCTACGAGCAGTACTTC
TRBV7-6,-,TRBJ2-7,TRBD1,CASSLGQGAGYEQYF,TGTGCCAGCAGCTTAGGCCAGGGGGCGGGTTACGAGCAGTACTTC